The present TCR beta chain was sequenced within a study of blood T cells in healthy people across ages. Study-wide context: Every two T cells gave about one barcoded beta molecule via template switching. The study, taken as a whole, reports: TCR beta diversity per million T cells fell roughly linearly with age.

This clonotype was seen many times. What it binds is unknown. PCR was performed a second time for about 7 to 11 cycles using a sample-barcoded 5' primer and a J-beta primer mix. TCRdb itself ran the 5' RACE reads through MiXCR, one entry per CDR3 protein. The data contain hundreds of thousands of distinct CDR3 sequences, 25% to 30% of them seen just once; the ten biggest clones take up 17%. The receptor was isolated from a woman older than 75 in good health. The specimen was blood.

The CDR3 spells CASSESQGRSSYTF. The DNA of the CDR3 is TGTGCCAGCAGTGAATCACAGGGCAGATCGAGCTACACCTTC. The rearrangement links TRBV2 to TRBJ1-2; D is perhaps TRBD1 (6 bases). The V and J ends lost 2 bases and 9 bases respectively, with 16 bases between them. Germline-derived CDR1 and CDR2 are SNHLY and FYNNEI. This CDR3 is built from 14 residues.